This entry lists 11 T cell receptor beta chains sequenced from one sample in a study of shared T cell receptors in the human thymus. Libraries were prepared by immunoSEQ multiplex PCR; TCRdb keeps only in-frame clonotypes and omits some of them. The sample comprises about 380,000 clones, around 93% of which are singletons, and roughly 0.021% rests with the top ten. The specimen was thymocytes. The receptor source for this set is a human donor.

The gene calls are TRBV7-4 and TRBJ2-1; tentatively, D is TRBD1 (6 bases). Germline V gene lookup returns CDR1 SGHVT and CDR2 SQSDAQ. Trimming pared 8 bases from V and 4 bases from J, leaving 15 bases between. This CDR3 comprises 14 residues. The DNA for the CDR3 is TGTGCCAGCGGCATACAGGGCCCGTACAATGAGCAGTTCTTC. It translates to CASGIQGPYNEQFF.

The chain uses TRBV14 and TRBJ2-1; 11 bases are shared with TRBD1. The CDR3 sequence is 16 residues long. Germline assignment: CDR1 SGHDN and CDR2 FVKESK. V shed 2 bases and J 7 bases; nucleotides not matched to a gene: 7. The CDR3 protein is CASSQWTGGAFNEQFF. CDR3 DNA sequence: TGTGCCAGCAGCCAATGGACAGGGGGCGCGTTTAATGAGCAGTTCTTC.

The CDR3 DNA reads TGTGCCAGCAGCCAAGCCGCCCCGGGGGAGGACGAGCAGTACTTC. Encoded protein: CASSQAAPGEDEQYF. The genes are TRBV4-2 and TRBJ2-7; D perhaps matches TRBD2 (6 bases). V lost 1 base to trimming and J lost 5 bases, with 15 bases between them. This CDR3 region has 15 residues. In germline, CDR1 is LGHNA, CDR2 YNFKEQ.

This rearrangement joins TRBV7-2 to TRBJ2-2; TRBD2 aligns across 7 bases. CDR1 is SGHTA and CDR2 is FQGNSA in the germline V gene. J lost 3 bases, V lost 7 bases, and 11 bases had no gene match. This CDR3 has 16 residues. CDR3 DNA sequence: TGTGCCAGCACGGCGGGACTAACTCTCTACACCGGGGAGCTGTTTTTT. Translated: CASTAGLTLYTGELFF.

This chain connects TRBV13 to TRBJ2-1; 9 bases are shared with TRBD2. Germline V gives CDR1 PRHDT, CDR2 FYEKMQ (reference sequence). The CDR3 extends over 20 amino acids. Unmatched junction bases numbered 25, after V lost 5 bases and J lost 8 bases. CDR3 bases: TGTGCCAGCAGCACTCGGGGCCCGTCGGCGGGAGGGCCTCGGGTCCATGAGCAGTTCTTC. It translates to CASSTRGPSAGGPRVHEQFF.

The chain joins TRBV7-9 to TRBJ2-2; possibly TRBD1 or TRBD2 for D (5 bases each). Trimming cost V 5 bases and J 2 bases, with 12 bases left between them. Germline V gene lookup returns CDR1 SEHNR and CDR2 FQNEAQ (reference sequence). There are 15 residues in the CDR3. The CDR3 coding sequence is TGTGCCAGCAGCCGTGAGGGGCGCAACACCGGGGAGCTGTTTTTT. Amino acids: CASSREGRNTGELFF.

This chain connects TRBV5-6 to TRBJ1-1, with unresolved D. There are 13 residues in the CDR3. V dropped 2 bases and J dropped 2 bases, with 7 bases sitting between them. Germline loops: CDR1 SGHDT, CDR2 YYEEEE. This CDR3 reads CASSLGRNTEAFF. DNA of the CDR3: TGTGCCAGCAGCTTAGGGCGAAACACTGAAGCTTTCTTT. Full variable domain (missing parts from reference TRBV5-6 and TRBJ1-1): DAGVTQSPTHLIKTRGQQVTLRCSPKSGHDTVSWYQQALGQGPQFIFQYYEEEERQRGNFPDRFSGHQFPNYSSELNVNALLLGDSALYLCASSLGRNTEAFFGQGTRLTVV.

The V gene is TRBV10-1, the J gene TRBJ1-5, with TRBD1 identical over 7 bases. The V and J ends lost 6 bases and 1 base, in that order; junction bases with no gene match: 3. From germline, CDR1 is WNHNN and CDR2 SYGVQD (reference sequence). This CDR3 has 14 amino acids. CDR3 DNA: TGCGCCAGCAGGGGGACAGACAGCAATCAGCCCCAGCATTTT. This gives the protein CASRGTDSNQPQHF.

The rearrangement uses TRBV25-1 and TRBJ1-1, with no clear D. CDR1 is MGHDK, CDR2 SYGVNS, per germline. Trimming stripped 4 bases from V and 0 bases from J, with 9 bases between. This CDR3 is built from 14 residues. CDR3 coding DNA: TGTGCCAGCAGTGCCTCGGACGTGAACACTGAAGCTTTCTTT. Encoded protein: CASSASDVNTEAFF.

The rearrangement links TRBV6-1 to TRBJ2-3; 16 nucleotides match TRBD2. Trimming cost V 3 bases and J 4 bases; bases outside gene matches: 4. CDR1 is MNHNS, CDR2 SASEGT, per germline. The CDR3 totals 17 residues. This CDR3 is CASSDGTSGRASDTQYF. As DNA, the CDR3 is TGTGCCAGCAGTGATGGGACTAGCGGGAGGGCATCAGATACGCAGTATTTT.

The rearrangement uses TRBV4-2 and TRBJ2-3; 14 bases match TRBD2. This CDR3 has 21 amino acids. Germline V gives CDR1 LGHNA, CDR2 YNFKEQ. Trimming removed 1 base from V and 0 bases from J; junction bases left unmatched: 12. The CDR3, as DNA: TGTGCCAGCAGCCAAGGCCGACTAGCGGGAGGGGGGACCTTTAGCACAGATACGCAGTATTTT. It specifies CASSQGRLAGGGTFSTDTQYF.